The present T cell receptor beta chain was sequenced within a study of regulatory T cells in long-lasting Graves disease. About the study: Persistent Graves' disease required over 5 years of antithyroid drugs and positive TSH receptor antibodies.

Sample time point: persistent/refractory GD, antithyroid drugs over 5 years with positive TRAb. Construction of the TCR library relied on RNA isolated from PBMCs. Criteria from the American Thyroid Association guidelines were applied to diagnose Graves' disease. Collection of peripheral blood (around 10 milliliters) was done using EDTA tubes. CDR3-region Arm-PCR and iRepertoire HTBI primers produced the TCR beta libraries. TCRdb re-called the multiplex PCR reads with MiXCR, one entry per CDR3 protein. Of about 470,000 distinct CDR3 sequences in the sample, less than 25% were seen once. A remark on this clonotype: Its antigen is still unknown.

Overall study results and limits: Persistent disease exhibited a predilection for TRBV28, TRBJ1-2 and TRBJ2-5.

The ends were cut back, 1 base at V and 8 bases at J, with 5 bases in the middle. The CDR3 covers 12 residues. From germline, CDR1 is SEHNR and CDR2 FQNEAQ (reference sequence). The rearrangement links TRBV7-9 to TRBJ2-2; D gene unclear. The origin of this receptor is a female donor with Graves disease. The sample in question was peripheral blood mononuclear cells (PBMCs), obtained when the disease was refractory, from a patient treated with antithyroid drugs. CDR3 DNA sequence: TGTGCCAGCAGCTTAGATCTGGGGGAGCTGTTTTTT. Protein product: CASSLDLGELFF.